The sequence of this T cell receptor beta chain was determined in a study of cytomegalovirus exposure and HLA in healthy donors (dated by TCRdb to the late 2010s). In terms of the full investigation: An earlier analysis of 587 of the donors reported 276 Gb of sequence data and 117 million unique TCR beta sequences obtained from roughly 180 million T cells. Among about 410 genotyped donors of the cohort, an average of roughly 230,000 unique TCR beta nucleotide sequences was sequenced per donor, of which 15% to 20% were non-productive. The study used immunosequencing to profile the T cell repertoires of hundreds of subjects and linked those repertoires to cytomegalovirus serostatus. Donor age, sex, ethnicity and CMV serostatus were compiled together with the repertoire data. Class I and class II HLA loci were covered by the typing at four-digit resolution. The later analysis used no new phenotypic data to find candidate immune exposures, relying instead on TCR beta sequences and their occurrence across donors. An earlier analysis of 587 of the donors applied high-throughput TCR beta sequencing to assess whether each TCR beta V gene segment acted as functional or pseudogenic. Every repertoire in the discovery cohort had been generated on one and the same sequencing platform. Genome-wide SNP genotypes for about 65% of the roughly 700 donors were used in a later genetic analysis, which treated that subset as a discovery cohort. An early release covering roughly 640 HLA-typed donors comprised 250 to 350 gigabases of sequencing data and approximately 80 million unique TCR sequences. In a later analysis, previously published TCR beta repertoires from 550 to 700 donors were re-analyzed and high-resolution HLA genotyping was added so that TCR occurrence patterns could be studied. The study combined high-throughput TCR immunosequencing, statistical association of individual TCRs with disease status, and machine learning to predict cytomegalovirus infection status. Among the roughly 400 genotyped donors, around 81% belonged to the genetic ancestry cluster associated with self-reported Caucasian donors. Typing coverage varied by locus: about 620-630 donors for A, B, C, DRB1 and DQB1; approximately 520 for DQA1; 600 to 610 for DPA1; about 450 for DPB1. A handful of DR-DQ haplotypes were handled as single units for association and clustering because linkage in the cohort was strong. The study was designed to test whether signatures of past pathogen exposure could be identified by cataloging public T cell receptors. In addition to the first cohort of 666 subjects, a separate validation cohort of 120 different subjects was used. Broad study findings and their caveats: The presence/absence analyses assumed that sequencing depth was roughly uniform across donors, and that assumption may not be true. The study listed approximately 150 TCR beta chains as associated with cytomegalovirus. A later analysis associated 15,000 or so TCR beta sequences with specific HLA alleles at a false discovery rate of 0.05. Most TCR sequences were observed very rarely across donors, whereas some public TCRs were present in many individuals. CMV serostatus was the only immune exposure information available for the cohort. A few of the identified cytomegalovirus-associated TCR beta chains were confirmed in vitro to be specific for cytomegalovirus antigens. A cluster of highly shared sequence variants was judged likely to be a technical artifact of the sequencing pipeline. A later analysis found that TCR association rates varied across HLA loci, with DRB1 alleles showing the most associated TCRs and HLA-C alleles the fewest. According to a later analysis, parvovirus B19, influenza, CMV and Epstein-Barr virus appeared linked to several top co-occurrence clusters. Compared with equally common non-associated chains, HLA-associated TCR beta chains in a later analysis were more clonally expanded and had lower generation probabilities. A later genetic analysis reported fewer N-insertions in productive TCRs among donors in an Asian-associated ancestry cluster than the roughly 690-donor mean. Only TCR beta chains were sequenced in this cohort, and the absence of alpha or paired-chain data limited detectable features. Some IMGT-functional V segments, including TRBV6-2 and TRBV6-3, could not be distinguished by the 87-base-pair reads and were therefore excluded. Correlated functional status among segregating V segments might reflect linkage disequilibrium, but an unknown experimental factor could not be ruled out. When HLA alleles, especially DR and DQ, strongly co-occurred, TCR associations were difficult to assign to individual alleles. The classifier was reported to diagnose cytomegalovirus status with high specificity and sensitivity in both the original cohort and the validation cohort. A further reported finding was that TCR beta sequences accurately predicted the HLA-A and HLA-B alleles for most subjects in the first cohort. V-gene and J-gene trimming of TCR beta chains was associated with a missense DCLRE1C variant in a later genetic analysis, and the association was replicated in an independent cohort. Because counts were too low, 15 to 20 rarely observed V segments, including chromosome 9 orphons, were excluded from the earlier analysis of 587 of the donors. In an earlier analysis of some 540 of the donors, most TCR beta V segments appeared in productive rearrangements about 87% or about 30% of the time, broadly matching IMGT annotations. Because HLA typing was missing for some donors at each locus, association tests included only the typed subset. Most CMV-associated TCR beta chains appeared to be HLA-restricted in a later analysis, and the HLA associations seemed to be driven largely by CMV exposure. According to the authors, the approach could potentially be generalized to other disease states and immunological phenotypes.

Points on this clone: Its antigen is still unknown. No clone much larger than this one lies a single base away; base qualities are absent.

The cohort comprised more than 550 healthy bone marrow donors. At the time of sampling, all cohort members were nominally healthy, though unrecorded immune exposures were likely present. The donor was CMV seronegative and belonged to the group of 350 or so seronegative cohort members. Every donor gave a peripheral blood sample, and the peripheral blood mononuclear cells from that sample were used for TCR beta sequencing. The Qiagen DNeasy Blood Extraction Kit was used to extract genomic DNA from the blood cell samples. Library construction relied on the immunoSEQ multiplex PCR assay. For the multiplex PCR, a mixture combining 60 forward primers for TCR Vbeta segments and 13 reverse primers for TCR Jbeta segments was used. The CDR3 region of rearranged TCR beta genes was amplified from genomic DNA with a multiplex PCR assay. On the Illumina HiSeq System, the amplified TCR beta libraries were sequenced as 87-base-pair reads. Per the original workflow: A later analysis tallied tens of millions of unique TCR beta chains across the 640 or so repertoires, and approximately 11 million of those chains were shared by two or more donors. A nearest-neighbor algorithm error-corrected the raw reads and collapsed the reads into unique sequences, merging closely related sequences to remove PCR and sequencing errors. Alignment of CDR3 sequences to IMGT reference sequences was used to assign V, D and J gene segments. Each retained sequence needed at least a six-nucleotide match to both a V gene segment and a J gene segment. A rearrangement was called productive if the CDR3 had no stop codons and remained in frame with V and J, and every other rearrangement was called non-productive. CDR3 was defined by IMGT convention, running from the second conserved V-encoded cysteine to the conserved J-encoded phenylalanine. Sequences without an unambiguous match to a single V gene segment were excluded from the earlier analysis of several hundred of the donors. An earlier analysis of several hundred of the donors classified V segments as functional when productive rearrangements were above 56.7% and as segregating when the standard deviation between donors was above 5%. To diagnose cytomegalovirus status from the catalog of TCR beta chain sequences, a statistical classification framework was built. In a later analysis, V and J genes were assigned by comparing TCR nucleotide sequences against IMGT/GENE-DB human TR gene sequences. In a later analysis, CDR3 sequences and most-parsimonious VDJ recombination scenarios were assigned using the TCRdist pipeline. A later analysis defined each TCR beta chain by its CDR3 amino acid sequence plus V-gene family, and excluded reads lacking a unique V-gene family. To address suspected cross-contamination and a sequencing artifact, a later analysis removed approximately 600 highly shared, low-generation-probability nucleotide sequences. In a later analysis, a clonal expansion index for each public chain was calculated from normalized within-repertoire ranks of inferred template counts. In a later analysis, generation probabilities were computed using a VDJ recombination model fitted to out-of-frame rearrangements, and the results were checked against IGoR. In a later analysis, TCR-TCR, TCR-HLA and TCR-CMV co-occurrence was scored with hypergeometric tests, and a repertoire-size bias correction was applied to TCR pairs. False discovery rates were estimated in a later analysis by permuting HLA or CMV assignments 20 times. A later analysis grouped co-occurring TCRs with DBSCAN, adding TCRdist sequence similarity when clustering within HLA-allele-positive subsets. Repertoires with fewer than 30,000 or more than 120,000 public chains, plus five repertoires with anomalous nucleotide sharing, were excluded from co-occurrence clustering. Here the immuneACCESS table is served through TCRdb, limited to in-frame sequences with V and J called. Missing clones are a known gap in these copies; in checked studies unresolved V genes cover under half, and the rest lacks a known reason. V and J calls and clone size are as listed in that table; D and trimming were resolved from the DNA. For this sample the table gives roughly 34,000 clones, of which nearly 70% were detected only once. The biggest ten clones account for around 7% of the sample.

According to the germline V gene (reference sequence), CDR1 reads LNHNV and CDR2 reads YYDKDF. Relative to germline, V is 0 bases shorter and J is 4 bases shorter, with 10 bases between their ends. The cysteine opens and the phenylalanine closes a CDR3 of 15 amino acids. The kept DNA is CDR3 alone, 45 bases in frame from the first base. Sequences were obtained from PBMCs. This sequence uses TRBV15 and TRBJ1-3; 5 matching bases give a weak D call of TRBD1. The sequence came from a man aged 25-40 years in good health and CMV-seronegative. The CDR3 amino acid sequence is: CATSREGEGGNTIYF. At the DNA level, the sequence is TGTGCCACCAGCAGAGAAGGGGAAGGAGGAAACACCATATATTTT.